Detailed here is one T cell receptor beta chain. This specimen comes from a study of CD8+ T cells in alopecia areata. Overall study: For treated patients, severity scores reflected the percentage of scalp area affected.

RNA, once extracted, was reverse transcribed into cDNA for use as the sequencing template. Profiled with immunoSEQ multiplex PCR; TCRdb holds only in-frame clones, not every one. The data show 150,000 to 200,000 clones, with roughly 60% seen just once and approximately 1.3% held by the top ten. Germline-derived CDR1 and CDR2 are SNHLY and FYNNEI. The CDR3 is 15 amino acids. The V end was cut by 0 bases, the J end by 2 bases, with 10 bases between. Treatment denoted: oral pan-JAK inhibitor, 5-10 mg twice daily. This chain uses TRBV2 with TRBJ1-2; TRBD1 might be the D (5 bases). This clonotype originated in a human donor with alopecia areata. The specimen was CD4+ T cells sorted from blood, collected between weeks 47 and 50, from a patient treated with tofacitinib. This chain's CDR3 is CASSEARTGNYGYTF. CDR3 nucleotide sequence: TGTGCCAGCAGTGAAGCCCGAACAGGAAACTATGGCTACACCTTC.